The 13 T cell receptor beta chains reported below all come from one sample, sequenced in a study of shared clonotypes between healthy human individuals. Clones were read by immunoSEQ multiplex PCR, and TCRdb kept only the in-frame ones, dropping some. Of some 1 million clones in the sample, around 74% are singletons; the top ten hold approximately 1.3%. The sequencing sample was made of memory CD4+ T cells sorted from blood. The sample's subset: CD45RA-negative fraction. These receptors came from a young man in good health.

The V call is TRBV4-2, the J call TRBJ2-4, with TRBD1 matching 8 bases. V dropped 0 bases and J dropped 1; count of bases not matched to a gene: 11. Germline V gives CDR1 LGHNA, CDR2 YNFKEQ. The CDR3 is made up of 19 amino acids. CDR3 region: CASSQEPGQVQNAKNIQYF. The DNA for the CDR3 is TGTGCCAGCAGCCAAGAGCCGGGACAGGTGCAGAATGCCAAAAACATTCAGTACTTC.

As concerns this clone: Within the sample, other DNA sequences also encode this same CDR3. This sequence joins TRBV5-1 and TRBJ1-2, with TRBD1 as a possible D gene (5 bases). V was trimmed by 5 bases and J by 0 bases, leaving 8 bases between them. The germline gives CDR1 SGHRS, CDR2 YFSETQ. The length of the CDR3 is 13 residues. The CDR3: CASRAGTNYGYTF. The CDR3 nucleotides are TGCGCCAGCAGGGCAGGGACTAACTATGGCTACACCTTC. Full variable domain (rest looked up from reference TRBV5-1 and TRBJ1-2): KAGVTQTPRYLIKTRGQQVTLSCSPISGHRSVSWYQQTPGQGLQFLFEYFSETQRNKGNFPGRFSGRQFSNSRSEMNVSTLELGDSALYLCASRAGTNYGYTFGSGTRLTVV.

This clone turned up a few times. The chain couples TRBV19 to TRBJ2-5; 14 nucleotides align to TRBD2. With V trimmed by 6 bases and J by 11 bases, 8 bases remained unmatched. Germline V gene lookup returns CDR1 LNHDA and CDR2 SQIVND (reference sequence). The CDR3 has 14 amino acids. The CDR3 spells CASREGLAGGEQYF. For the CDR3, the DNA is TGTGCCAGTAGAGAAGGACTAGCGGGGGGAGAGCAGTACTTC.

This clone has a handful of counts. J is TRBJ1-5 and V is TRBV6-1; weak D call: TRBD1 (6 bases). CDR3 length: 15 amino acids. V was cut by 6 bases and J by 1 base, with 13 bases left in between. Germline assignment: CDR1 MNHNS and CDR2 SASEGT. The CDR3 spells CASRGGDFSNQPQHF. The CDR3 DNA is TGTGCCAGCAGAGGGGGGGACTTCAGCAATCAGCCCCAGCATTTT.

V is TRBV10-3 and J is TRBJ2-7, with 8 bases that match TRBD2. Germline V gene lookup returns CDR1 ENHRY and CDR2 SYGVKD. The CDR3 sequence is 15 residues long. V was pared by 3 bases and J by 7 bases, with 11 bases of the junction left unmatched. Written as DNA, the CDR3 is TGTGCCATCAGTGATCTAGTAGCGGGGCGGGAGGAGCAGTACTTC. Its translation is CAISDLVAGREEQYF.

This clone was seen more than once but under ten times. This sample includes further DNA sequences coding for the same CDR3. This chain connects TRBV11-2 to TRBJ1-6; a possible D gene is TRBD1 (6 bases). Trimming removed 5 bases at V and 9 bases at J, with 11 bases between. The germline V gene has CDR1 SGHAT and CDR2 FQNNGV. This CDR3 comprises 13 residues. The CDR3 nucleotides read TGTGCCAGCAGCCCTAGGGGGGGTTCACCCCTCCACTTT. It is translated as CASSPRGGSPLHF. The full variable domain, its missing parts supplied by reference TRBV11-2 and TRBJ1-6, is EAGVAQSPRYKIIEKRQSVAFWCNPISGHATLYWYQQILGQGPKLLIQFQNNGVVDDSQLPKDRFSAERLKGVDSTLKIQPAKLEDSAVYLCASSPRGGSPLHFGNGTRLTVT.

The rearrangement uses TRBV9 and TRBJ2-3; D remains unclear. This CDR3 has 13 residues. CDR1 and CDR2 from the germline V gene are SGDLS and YYNGEE. V shed 0 bases and J shed 2 bases, with 4 bases lying between them. CDR3 sequence: CASSVALTDTQYF. DNA of the CDR3: TGTGCCAGCAGCGTAGCCCTCACAGATACGCAGTATTTT.

The V gene is TRBV7-2, the J gene TRBJ2-7, with 13 bases fitting TRBD2. J was trimmed by 7 bases and V by 5 bases; bases with no gene match: 5. The CDR3 covers 14 residues. Germline V CDR1 and CDR2: SGHTA, FQGNSA. In DNA form, the CDR3 reads TGTGCCAGCAGCATGGGACTAGCGGGGAGGGAGCAGTACTTC. It yields the protein CASSMGLAGREQYF.

The chain links TRBV2 to TRBJ2-5; maybe TRBD1 (5 bases). Deletions cut 6 bases from V and 1 base from J, with 12 bases between. Germline loops: CDR1 SNHLY, CDR2 FYNNEI. The CDR3 extends over 14 amino acids. The CDR3 bases are TGTGCCAGCAGCCTTCAGGGAACCCAAGAGACCCAGTACTTC. Encoded protein: CASSLQGTQETQYF.

As regards this clone: The junction differs from germline at one of its ends, possibly a read error. The chain is built from TRBV30 and TRBJ1-2, with no clear D. CDR1 is GTSNPN, CDR2 SVGIG, per germline (reference sequence). The CDR3 has 10 amino acids. The CDR3 sequence is CAWSAITASF. The CDR3 bases are TGTGCCTGGAGCGCAATTACGGCTAGCTTC.

The rearrangement joins TRBV28 to TRBJ1-2; weak D call: TRBD1 (6 bases). The CDR3 totals 14 residues. CDR1 MDHEN and CDR2 SYDVKM come from the germline V gene. V shed 2 bases and J shed 4 bases, with 11 bases lying between them. The CDR3 region is CASSLMTGFYGYTF. The CDR3 region has the DNA TGTGCCAGCAGTTTAATGACAGGTTTCTATGGCTACACCTTC.

This chain connects TRBV6-6 to TRBJ2-7; TRBD1 agrees at 9 bases. Germline assignment: CDR1 MNHNY and CDR2 SVGAGI (reference sequence). V lost 4 bases and J lost 2; bases outside the gene matches: 3. The CDR3 has 14 residues. DNA of the CDR3: TGTGCCAGCAGTTTCACAGGGGGCCCCTACGAGCAGTACTTC. Translation gives CASSFTGGPYEQYF.

This chain uses TRBV29-1 with TRBJ2-7; a weak D match, TRBD2 (5 bases). CDR1 is SQVTM, CDR2 ANQGSEA, per germline. The CDR3 is 13 amino acids. Trimming shortened V by 7 bases and J by 1 base, and 14 bases separated the two germline ends. This chain's CDR3 is CSAGGWGSYEQYF. CDR3 bases: TGCAGCGCAGGAGGTTGGGGTTCCTACGAGCAGTACTTC.